This record concerns one T cell receptor beta chain sequence. The read ends 3 residues before the CDR3 terminus; that terminus is restored from the germline J gene. This record belongs to a study of T cells in women clearing cervical HPV infection. Germline-derived CDR1 and CDR2 are LGHNT and FRNRAP. The CDR3 length is 14 residues. The germline V and J ends were trimmed by 3 bases and 0 bases, with 8 bases remaining between them. TCR beta CDR3 amplified by multiplex PCR from roughly 1,100 ng genomic DNA. Assay used: immunoSEQ multiplex PCR; TCRdb lists only in-frame clones, some missing. The sample spans about 26,000 clones; the ten largest clones claim approximately 3.7%.

The chain joins TRBV12-5 to TRBJ1-1; D not certain. The material sequenced was blood buffy coat. The source is a woman aged 18-70 years with a cervical HPV16 infection that either progressed to CIN3+ or cleared (not recorded which). Incomplete CDR3 DNA: TGTGCTAGTGGTTTAAAGGGCATGAACACTGAA. Translated: CASGLKGMNTE. The CDR3 reads in full as CASGLKGMNTEAFF.